This TCR beta chain was sequenced during a study of blood T cells in healthy people across ages. For the second PCR, which ran for about 6 to 12 cycles, a sample-barcoded 5' primer and a J-beta primer mix were used. Each CDR3 protein gets one entry after TCRdb re-called the 5' RACE reads with MiXCR. The sample has hundreds of thousands of distinct CDR3 sequences; 20% to 25% are singletons. Comments on this clonotype: Its antigen is unidentified.

Findings of the study overall: Diversity was higher, and naive CD4+ cells more numerous, in long-lived donors than in aged donors.

Germline V gives CDR1 SEHNR, CDR2 FQNEAQ (reference sequence). CDR3 length: 16 amino acids. The V and J genes are TRBV7-9 and TRBJ2-5; the D gene is possibly TRBD2 (6 bases). Gene TRBJ2-1 matches the end of the DNA better, so the J call may be wrong. The sample consisted of blood. The receptor's source is a man aged 65-85 years in good health. In DNA, the CDR3 is TGTGCCAGCAGCTTGTCCGGCGGGGCATCGGTCAATGAGCAGTTCTTC. Translation: CASSLSGGASVNEQFF.